A few counts support the clone carrying this TCR beta chain. The target antigen is unknown. Vbeta (60) and Jbeta (13) primers were used in the PCR. The protocol was immunoSEQ multiplex PCR, while the TCRdb copy is restricted to in-frame clones and leaves out a portion. The sample includes 120,000 to 150,000 clones, over 60% seen only once; the top ten take 2.5% to 3.5%. J gave up 2 bases and V 4 bases, and 11 bases lay outside the gene matches. CDR3 length: 17 amino acids. Germline V gene sequence: CDR1 SGDLS, CDR2 YYNGEE. The data belong to a study of cytomegalovirus exposure and HLA in healthy donors. General study points: Follow-up analysis seemed to connect common viral pathogens with several of the most significant clusters identified.

This receptor was taken from a woman in her 30s in good health and CMV-seropositive. The chain combines TRBV9 with TRBJ2-5; 10 bases match TRBD2. The sequenced material came from PBMCs. In DNA form, the CDR3 reads TGTGCCAGCAGCCCCCGCCGGGCTAGCGGGGGTCAAGAGACCCAGTACTTC. As protein: CASSPRRASGGQETQYF. Using reference TRBV9 and TRBJ2-5 for the parts outside the CDR3, the full variable domain is DSGVTQTPKHLITATGQRVTLRCSPRSGDLSVYWYQQSLDQGLQFLIQYYNGEERAKGNILERFSAQQFPDLHSELNLSSLELGDSALYFCASSPRRASGGQETQYFGPGTRLLVL.